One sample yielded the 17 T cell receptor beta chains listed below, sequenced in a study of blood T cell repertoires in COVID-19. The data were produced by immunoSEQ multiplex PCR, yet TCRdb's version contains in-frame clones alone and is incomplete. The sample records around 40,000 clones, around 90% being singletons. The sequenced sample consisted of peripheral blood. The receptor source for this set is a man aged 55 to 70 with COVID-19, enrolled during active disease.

The CDR3 DNA reads as TGTGCCACCTTAAGACAGGGGAACGAGCAGTACTTC. Translating it yields CATLRQGNEQYF. The chain employs TRBV28 and TRBJ2-7, with TRBD1 identical over 8 bases. CDR3 size: 12 residues. V trimming: 10 bases; J trimming: 5 bases; junction bases outside the gene matches: 7. Germline loops: CDR1 MDHEN, CDR2 SYDVKM.

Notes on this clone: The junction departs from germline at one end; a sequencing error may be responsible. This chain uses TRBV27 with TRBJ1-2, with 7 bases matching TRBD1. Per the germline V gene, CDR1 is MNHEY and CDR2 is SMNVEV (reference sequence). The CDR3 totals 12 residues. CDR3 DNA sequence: TGTGCCAGCAGACCCTCAGGGGGAATTGTCGCCTTC. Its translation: CASRPSGGIVAF.

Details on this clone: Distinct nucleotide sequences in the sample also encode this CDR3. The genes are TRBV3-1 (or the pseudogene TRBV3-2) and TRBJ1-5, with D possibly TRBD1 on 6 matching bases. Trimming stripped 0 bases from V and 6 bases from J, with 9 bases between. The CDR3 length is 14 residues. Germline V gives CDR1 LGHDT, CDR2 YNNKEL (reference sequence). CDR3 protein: CASSQEQGSQPQHF. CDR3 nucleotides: TGTGCCAGCAGCCAAGAACAGGGAAGTCAGCCCCAGCATTTT.

The CDR3 loop is CASRLGEQYF. CDR3 sequence (DNA): TGTGCCAGCAGACTAGGCGAGCAGTACTTC. The chain is built from TRBV6-5 and TRBJ2-7; a possible D gene is TRBD2 (5 bases). CDR3 length equals 10 residues. Per the germline V gene, CDR1 is MNHEY and CDR2 is SVGAGI. The V and J ends lost 6 bases and 6 bases respectively, with 6 bases between them.

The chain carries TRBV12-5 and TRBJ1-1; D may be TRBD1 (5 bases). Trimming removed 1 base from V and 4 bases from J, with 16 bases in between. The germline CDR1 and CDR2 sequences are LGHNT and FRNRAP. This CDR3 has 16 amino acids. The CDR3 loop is CASGLGRPGFGTEAFF. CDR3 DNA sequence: TGTGCTAGTGGTTTGGGACGACCAGGGTTCGGCACTGAAGCTTTCTTT.

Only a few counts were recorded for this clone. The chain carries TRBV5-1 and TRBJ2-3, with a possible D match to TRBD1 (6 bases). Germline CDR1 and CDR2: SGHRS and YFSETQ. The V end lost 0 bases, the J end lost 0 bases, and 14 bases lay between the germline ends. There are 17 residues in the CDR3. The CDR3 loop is CASSLARGGSSTDTQYF. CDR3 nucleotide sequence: TGCGCCAGCAGCTTGGCCAGGGGCGGGTCCAGCACAGATACGCAGTATTTT.

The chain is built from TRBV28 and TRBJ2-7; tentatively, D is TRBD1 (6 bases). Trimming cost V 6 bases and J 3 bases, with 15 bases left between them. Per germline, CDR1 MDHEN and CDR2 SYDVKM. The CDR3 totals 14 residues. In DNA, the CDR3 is TGTGCCAGCAGACTGGGACAAGGGTACTACGAGCAGTACTTC. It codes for CASRLGQGYYEQYF.

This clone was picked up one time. The DNA of the CDR3 is TGTGCCAGCAGCGAGCTAGCGGGGACCACAGATACGCAGTATTTT. As protein: CASSELAGTTDTQYF. V is TRBV9 and J is TRBJ2-3; 9 bases are a match to TRBD2. J was trimmed by 2 bases and V by 3 bases; bases with no gene match: 4. Germline V lookup: CDR1 SGDLS, CDR2 YYNGEE. CDR3 size: 15 residues.

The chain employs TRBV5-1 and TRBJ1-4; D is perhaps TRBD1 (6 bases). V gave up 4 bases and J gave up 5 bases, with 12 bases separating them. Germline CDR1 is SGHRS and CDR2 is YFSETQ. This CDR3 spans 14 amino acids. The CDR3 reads CASSHGTKNEKLFF. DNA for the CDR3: TGCGCCAGCAGCCACGGGACAAAGAATGAAAAACTGTTTTTT.

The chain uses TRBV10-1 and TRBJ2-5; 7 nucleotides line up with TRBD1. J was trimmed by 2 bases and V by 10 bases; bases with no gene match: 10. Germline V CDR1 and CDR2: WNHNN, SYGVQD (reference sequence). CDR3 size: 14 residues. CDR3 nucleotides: TGCGCCACCGCCGGGACAGTAGCACAAGAGACCCAGTACTTC. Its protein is CATAGTVAQETQYF.

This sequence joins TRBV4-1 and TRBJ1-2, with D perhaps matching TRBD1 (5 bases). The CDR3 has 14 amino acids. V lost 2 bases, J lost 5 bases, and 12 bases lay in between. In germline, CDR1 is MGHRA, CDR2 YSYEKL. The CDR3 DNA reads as TGCGCCAGCAGCCAATCAACAGGCCAATATGGCTACACCTTC. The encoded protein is CASSQSTGQYGYTF.

The CDR3, as DNA: TGCGCCAGCAGCCAAGATGGAGGGGGACAGGTTAATTCACCCCTCCACTTT. Its translation: CASSQDGGGQVNSPLHF. The V and J genes are TRBV4-1 and TRBJ1-6, with 8 bases matching TRBD1. The CDR3 covers 17 residues. After removal of 0 bases from V and 6 bases from J, the junction contained 7 bases not matched to a gene. CDR1 and CDR2 (germline): MGHRA, YSYEKL.

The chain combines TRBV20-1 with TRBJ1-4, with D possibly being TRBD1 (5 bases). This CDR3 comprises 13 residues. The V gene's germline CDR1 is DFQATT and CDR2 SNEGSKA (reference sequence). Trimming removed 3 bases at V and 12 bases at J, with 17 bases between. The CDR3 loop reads CSASPERGEELFF. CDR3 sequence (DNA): TGCAGTGCTAGTCCTGAGAGAGGGGAGGAACTGTTTTTT.

The CDR3 reads CASSSRTGWEKLFF. In nucleotides, the CDR3 is TGTGCCAGCAGTTCCCGGACAGGTTGGGAAAAACTGTTTTTT. The chain recombines TRBV2 with TRBJ1-4, with 7 bases identical to TRBD1. J was trimmed by 8 bases and V by 5 bases; bases with no gene match: 8. This CDR3 is 14 amino acids long. CDR1 SNHLY and CDR2 FYNNEI come from the germline V gene.

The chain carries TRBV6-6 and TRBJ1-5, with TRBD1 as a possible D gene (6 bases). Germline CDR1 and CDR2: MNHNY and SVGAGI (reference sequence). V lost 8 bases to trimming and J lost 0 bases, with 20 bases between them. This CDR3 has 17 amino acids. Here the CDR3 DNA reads TGTGCCAGCGGGCGATCGGGGGCAGCTTATAGCAATCAGCCCCAGCATTTT. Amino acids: CASGRSGAAYSNQPQHF.

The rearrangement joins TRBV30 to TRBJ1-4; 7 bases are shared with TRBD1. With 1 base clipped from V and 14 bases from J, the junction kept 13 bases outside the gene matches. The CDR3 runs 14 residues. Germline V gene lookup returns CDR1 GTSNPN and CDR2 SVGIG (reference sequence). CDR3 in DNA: TGTGCCTGGAGTGGGGGACAGCAGCTGAAAAGGCTGTTTTTT. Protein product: CAWSGGQQLKRLFF.

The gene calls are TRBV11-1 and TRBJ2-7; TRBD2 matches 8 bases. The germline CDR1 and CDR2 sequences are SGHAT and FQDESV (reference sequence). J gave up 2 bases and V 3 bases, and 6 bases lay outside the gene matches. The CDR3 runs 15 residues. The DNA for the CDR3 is TGTGCCAGCAGCTTCGGTGGGACTAGTCCCTACGAGCAGTACTTC. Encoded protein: CASSFGGTSPYEQYF.